This TCR beta chain originates from a study of blood T cell repertoires in COVID-19. Across the whole study: Samples of COVID-19 (acute and convalescent) were obtained from the United States, Italy and Spain. T cells, B-cell-depleted T cells, or PBMCs provided the cDNA or gDNA that served as material.

Clones were read by immunoSEQ multiplex PCR, and TCRdb kept only the in-frame ones, dropping some. In the table there are fewer than 500,000 clones, over 75% of which are singletons. The junction had 6 bases not matched to a gene; V was cut back by 4 bases and J by 7 bases. The CDR3 has 14 amino acids. Germline V gene lookup returns CDR1 SGHRS and CDR2 YFSETQ. All enrollees were about 18 to 89 years old and from 20 to 30 US areas. The chain couples TRBV5-1 to TRBJ1-4; TRBD1 matches at 8 bases. The sequence was obtained from a woman younger than 45 with acute COVID-19. Specimen: PBMCs or T cells enriched from blood (not recorded which). The CDR3 DNA sequence: TGCGCCAGCAGCGTGACAGGGGCAAGTGAAAAACTGTTTTTT. It is translated as CASSVTGASEKLFF.